Listed here is a single T cell receptor beta chain. The sample comes from a study of cytomegalovirus exposure and HLA in healthy donors. Primers included in the PCR were 60 Vbeta and 13 Jbeta primers. Libraries were prepared by immunoSEQ multiplex PCR; TCRdb keeps only in-frame clonotypes and omits some of them. The table has under 200,000 clones, 70% to 80% seen once; the top ten hold roughly 0.76%. Trimming removed 2 bases at V and 3 bases at J, with 13 bases between. Germline-derived CDR1 and CDR2 are MNHNS and SASEGT. This CDR3 spans 15 amino acids. The sample taken for sequencing was PBMCs. The genes are TRBV6-1 and TRBJ1-1, with D perhaps TRBD1 (6 bases). This TCR was recovered from a woman in her thirties or forties in good health and CMV-seronegative. The DNA for the CDR3 is TGTGCCAGCAGTGAATGGGGGGGGCAACACACTGAAGCTTTCTTT. Translation: CASSEWGGQHTEAFF.